These T cell receptor beta chains were read from a single sample in a study of T-cell memory formation after mild COVID-19. A single record per CDR3 protein comes from TCRdb applying MiXCR to the 5' RACE reads. The data show 270,000 or so distinct CDR3 sequences, 18% seen once. Sequenced input: PBMCs or a T cell subset sorted from them (not recorded which). The source of these receptors is a man aged 18-30 years who had mild COVID-19 (a few samples of this study predate the infection). Cell type and time point are not known. Each CDR3 is given with its conserved first and last residue. Each record gives: D gene, V gene, J gene, clone size, CDR3 protein, CDR3 DNA. The D gene is left open where the match is weak. The size field is filled for only some rows; it gives once, few, many or a size class.

TRBD2,TRBV4-3,TRBJ2-5,.,CASSQGGLAGGNQETQYF,TGCGCCAGCAGCCAAGGTGGCCTAGCGGGGGGAAACCAAGAGACCCAGTACTTC
.,TRBV5-1,TRBJ2-3,.,CASSLESPLLDTQYF,TGCGCCAGCAGCTTGGAATCCCCTCTCCTAGATACGCAGTATTTT
.,TRBV27,TRBJ2-1,few,CASSSRDAYNEQFF,TGTGCCAGCAGTTCCCGGGACGCCTACAATGAGCAGTTCTTC
.,TRBV6-6,TRBJ1-2,.,CASSGGQSLAFYGYTF,TGTGCCAGCAGTGGGGGGCAGTCCCTCGCCTTCTATGGCTACACCTTC
TRBD1,TRBV12-5,TRBJ1-1,.,CASGNRGPEAFF,TGTGCTAGTGGAAACAGGGGGCCGGAAGCTTTCTTT
.,TRBV7-9,TRBJ2-5,few,CASSPSGWQETQYF,TGTGCCAGCAGCCCCTCAGGGTGGCAAGAGACCCAGTACTTC
.,TRBV6-2/TRBV6-3,TRBJ2-7,.,CASHYSGTPYF,TGTGCCAGCCACTACAGTGGGACACCGTACTTC
.,TRBV6-5,TRBJ1-3,.,CASRGQHTIYF,TGTGCCAGCAGGGGCCAGCACACCATATATTTT
.,TRBV7-9,TRBJ2-2,.,CASSSPFGTTGELFF,TGTGCCAGCAGCTCACCCTTTGGGACGACCGGGGAGCTGTTTTTT
.,TRBV4-1,TRBJ1-2,.,CASSQASRGYGYTF,TGCGCCAGCAGCCAGGCATCAAGGGGGTATGGCTACACCTTC